What follows are 25 T cell receptor beta chains derived from one specimen sequenced in a study of graft-versus-host responses after intestinal transplantation. Method: immunoSEQ multiplex PCR; TCRdb's copy keeps in-frame clones and lacks some. The repertoire includes about 89,000 clones, roughly 92% of them detected once, and roughly 0.31% sits in the top ten. These receptors are not linked to any known antigen. The sample here was unstimulated CD4+ T cells sorted from spleen or lymph node cells, taken before intestinal transplant. These receptors originate from a human donor who received an intestinal transplant.

The rearrangement links TRBV5-6 to TRBJ2-1, with 7 bases aligning to TRBD1. Germline CDR1 and CDR2: SGHDT and YYEEEE. V gave up 2 bases and J gave up 5 bases; unmatched junction bases: 10. The CDR3 has 16 amino acids. CDR3 in DNA: TGTGCCAGCAGCTTCGCGACCGGGACAGCGAACAATGAGCAGTTCTTC. Its translation is CASSFATGTANNEQFF.

The rearrangement uses TRBV7-2 and TRBJ1-1; no firm D call. V was pared by 3 bases and J by 3 bases, with 8 bases between. Germline V lookup: CDR1 SGHTA, CDR2 FQGNSA. The CDR3 runs 13 residues. For the CDR3, the DNA is TGTGCCAGCAGCTTTTATCGGGACACTGAAGCTTTCTTT. Protein: CASSFYRDTEAFF.

This clone occurred once. V usage is TRBV27 and J usage is TRBJ2-4, with a tentative D call TRBD2 (6 bases). The germline V gene has CDR1 MNHEY and CDR2 SMNVEV (reference sequence). The V end lost 6 bases, the J end lost 4 bases, and 13 bases lay between the germline ends. This CDR3 has 14 residues. CDR3 amino acids: CASRFSGAKNIQYF. CDR3 DNA: TGTGCCAGCAGATTTAGCGGAGCGAAAAACATTCAGTACTTC.

The chain couples TRBV14 to TRBJ2-7; 13 bases fit TRBD2. V shed 4 bases and J 2 bases; nucleotides not matched to a gene: 2. Germline V lookup: CDR1 SGHDN, CDR2 FVKESK. The CDR3 contains 15 residues. The CDR3 DNA sequence: TGTGCCAGCAGCCGGGGACTAGCGGGAACCTACGAGCAGTACTTC. Translated, it gives CASSRGLAGTYEQYF.

This chain links TRBV5-1 with TRBJ1-2; the D gene is possibly TRBD1 (5 bases). V lost 5 bases and J lost 2, with 7 bases in between. This CDR3 region has 12 residues. CDR1 is SGHRS and CDR2 is YFSETQ in the germline V gene. Written as DNA, the CDR3 is TGCGCCAGCAGTGGGGGGAACTATGGCTACACCTTC. Its protein is CASSGGNYGYTF.

The chain couples TRBV10-3 to TRBJ1-5, with D hard to call. CDR1 and CDR2 (germline): ENHRY, SYGVKD. V was clipped by 10 bases and J by 6 bases, with 13 bases between them. This CDR3 comprises 12 residues. The CDR3 DNA reads TGTGCCACGTCTGATACCGGTCAGCCCCAGCATTTT. As protein: CATSDTGQPQHF.

This chain uses TRBV19 with TRBJ2-3; 10 bases line up with TRBD2. This CDR3 region has 15 residues. Germline CDR1 LNHDA, CDR2 SQIVND (reference sequence). V lost 3 bases, J lost 3 bases, and 3 bases stayed unmatched. Written as DNA, the CDR3 is TGTGCCAGTAGTATCGCTAGCGGGAGAACAGATACGCAGTATTTT. Residues: CASSIASGRTDTQYF.

The chain links TRBV6-4 to TRBJ2-1; 12 bases line up with TRBD2. V lost 9 bases and J lost 5; bases outside the gene matches: 5. In germline, CDR1 is MRHNA, CDR2 SNTAGT. CDR3 size: 14 residues. CDR3 region: CASPSGRADNEQFF. The DNA for the CDR3 is TGTGCCAGTCCTAGCGGGAGGGCCGACAATGAGCAGTTCTTC.

The chain carries TRBV2 and TRBJ1-3; 7 bases line up with TRBD1. With V trimmed by 6 bases and J by 3 bases, 8 bases remained unmatched. This CDR3 is built from 15 residues. Germline CDR1 and CDR2: SNHLY and FYNNEI. DNA of the CDR3: TGTGCCAGCAGCCGACAGGGAAGGCGTGGAAACACCATATATTTT. It translates to CASSRQGRRGNTIYF.

V is TRBV5-1 and J is TRBJ1-1; tentative D call: TRBD1 (5 bases). Germline-derived CDR1 and CDR2 are SGHRS and YFSETQ. The CDR3 totals 12 residues. V was trimmed by 0 bases and J by 10 bases, leaving 10 bases between them. The DNA for the CDR3 is TGCGCCAGCAGCTTGGAGGGGATGGGAGCTTTCTTT. Its protein is CASSLEGMGAFF.

As for this clone: The junction differs from germline at one of its ends, possibly a read error. The chain has TRBV19 and TRBJ2-5; D may be TRBD1 or TRBD2 (6 bases each). The germline V gene has CDR1 LNHDA and CDR2 SQIVND (reference sequence). This CDR3 has 17 amino acids. The CDR3 DNA reads TGTGTCAGTAGTATAGCCGGAGGAGGGGGAATACAAGAGACCCAGTACTTC. Its protein product is CVSSIAGGGGIQETQYF.

The rearrangement links TRBV2 to TRBJ2-7; possibly TRBD2 for D (5 bases). CDR1 and CDR2 from the germline V gene are SNHLY and FYNNEI. The CDR3 covers 15 residues. V was clipped by 2 bases and J by 1 base, with 12 bases between them. The CDR3, as DNA: TGTGCCAGCAGTGAAATGTCTAGCACGTCCTACGAGCAGTACTTC. This translates into CASSEMSSTSYEQYF.

This clone has only one observation. The CDR3 region is CASSIKGPWDTEAFF. CDR3 coding DNA: TGTGCCAGTAGTATTAAGGGGCCATGGGACACTGAAGCTTTCTTT. The chain has TRBV19 and TRBJ1-1; tentative D call: TRBD1 (5 bases). Trimming took off 3 bases at V and 3 bases at J, with 14 bases between the two ends. Germline V lookup: CDR1 LNHDA, CDR2 SQIVND (reference sequence). There are 15 residues in the CDR3.

The chain couples TRBV5-4 to TRBJ2-2, with 11 bases fitting TRBD2. The ends lost 4 bases at V and 1 base at J; junction bases unmatched: 3. CDR3 length: 16 amino acids. Looked up from germline, CDR1 is SGHNT and CDR2 is YYREEE (reference sequence). CDR3 sequence: CASSPGTSGNTGELFF. The CDR3 DNA follows: TGTGCCAGCAGCCCCGGGACTAGCGGGAACACCGGGGAGCTGTTTTTT.

V usage is TRBV18 and J usage is TRBJ1-5; unclear D gene. The V end lost 2 bases, the J end lost 0 bases, and 5 bases lay between the germline ends. The CDR3 contains 14 residues. Germline V gene lookup returns CDR1 KGHSH and CDR2 LQKENI. DNA of the CDR3: TGTGCCAGCTCACCAGGGGATAGCAATCAGCCCCAGCATTTT. Protein sequence: CASSPGDSNQPQHF.

This clone was detected only a few times. J is TRBJ1-1 and V is TRBV15; 11 positions agree with TRBD1. V shed 1 base, J shed 4 bases, and the junction held 2 bases outside the gene matches. There are 15 residues in the CDR3. In germline, CDR1 is LNHNV, CDR2 YYDKDF (reference sequence). The CDR3 loop reads CATSRGGTGGTEAFF. CDR3 coding DNA: TGTGCCACCAGCAGAGGAGGGACAGGGGGCACTGAAGCTTTCTTT. The complete variable domain, with remaining parts taken from reference TRBV15 and TRBJ1-1, reads DAMVIQNPRYQVTQFGKPVTLSCSQTLNHNVMYWYQQKSSQAPKLLFHYYDKDFNNEADTPDNFQSRRPNTSFCFLDIRSPGLGDTAMYLCATSRGGTGGTEAFFGQGTRLTVV.

This chain links TRBV6-5 with TRBJ2-4; D ambiguous. Germline V gives CDR1 MNHEY, CDR2 SVGAGI. Trimming took 0 bases from V and 3 from J, leaving 9 bases between them. This CDR3 contains 15 residues. The chain's CDR3 is CASSYSGRLKNIQYF. In DNA form, the CDR3 reads TGTGCCAGCAGTTACTCAGGTAGGCTCAAAAACATTCAGTACTTC.

This chain joins TRBV29-1 and TRBJ1-2; 8 positions agree with TRBD1. CDR3 size: 15 residues. Germline assignment: CDR1 SQVTM and CDR2 ANQGSEA. Trimming cost V 7 bases and J 0 bases; bases outside gene matches: 10. CDR3 DNA: TGCAGCGGTACCACAGGGGGGATGACTAACTATGGCTACACCTTC. Translation: CSGTTGGMTNYGYTF.

A word on this clone: In the same sample, other DNA sequences code for this CDR3. This sequence joins TRBV25-1 and TRBJ2-5; 7 bases fit TRBD2. Germline trimming cut 4 bases from V and 5 bases from J; bases unmatched to any gene: 13. The germline V gene encodes CDR1 MGHDK and CDR2 SYGVNS. The CDR3 loop spans 16 amino acids. The CDR3 sequence is CASSGTLGRADETQYF. The CDR3, as DNA: TGTGCCAGCAGTGGAACTTTGGGGAGGGCGGACGAGACCCAGTACTTC.

The chain employs TRBV6-1 and TRBJ1-5; possible D gene TRBD1, 6 bases. Germline V CDR1 and CDR2: MNHNS, SASEGT. Trimming pared 6 bases from V and 4 bases from J, leaving 10 bases between. This CDR3 comprises 13 residues. The CDR3 sequence is CASRRGINQPQHF. The CDR3 DNA follows: TGTGCCAGCAGAAGGGGGATAAATCAGCCCCAGCATTTT.

The genes are TRBV2 and TRBJ1-2; no reliable D call. Germline CDR1 SNHLY, CDR2 FYNNEI. The CDR3 extends over 14 amino acids. Trimming shortened V by 2 bases and J by 8 bases, and 15 bases separated the two germline ends. CDR3 region: CASSERRTPEGYTF. CDR3 nucleotides: TGTGCCAGCAGTGAACGGAGGACCCCGGAAGGCTACACCTTC.

V gene TRBV5-4 combines with J gene TRBJ2-7, with 13 bases identical to TRBD2. Germline V CDR1 and CDR2: SGHNT, YYREEE (reference sequence). This CDR3 comprises 16 residues. V lost 4 bases and J lost 7; bases outside the gene matches: 11. CDR3 DNA: TGTGCCAGCAGCCCGGGGACTAGCGGGAAGCTTTATGAGCAGTACTTC. Translating gives CASSPGTSGKLYEQYF.

The CDR3, as DNA: TGCGCCAGCAGCCTTACGACAGGGCCCGATCAGCCCCAGCATTTT. As protein: CASSLTTGPDQPQHF. The chain couples TRBV5-1 to TRBJ1-5; 7 bases are a match to TRBD1. The V gene's germline CDR1 is SGHRS and CDR2 YFSETQ. This CDR3 has 15 residues. Trimming took 4 bases from V and 5 from J; bases not matched to a gene: 9.

The chain links TRBV9 to TRBJ2-3, with D perhaps matching TRBD1 or TRBD2 (5 bases each). This CDR3 has 15 amino acids. The ends were cut back, 4 bases at V and 1 base at J, with 13 bases in the middle. The V gene's germline CDR1 is SGDLS and CDR2 YYNGEE. CDR3 region: CASSFGTPGTDTQYF. In nucleotides, the CDR3 is TGTGCCAGCAGCTTCGGGACCCCGGGCACAGATACGCAGTATTTT. Looking up the rest from reference TRBV9 and TRBJ2-3 gives the full variable domain: DSGVTQTPKHLITATGQRVTLRCSPRSGDLSVYWYQQSLDQGLQFLIQYYNGEERAKGNILERFSAQQFPDLHSELNLSSLELGDSALYFCASSFGTPGTDTQYFGPGTRLTVL.

The chain is built from TRBV7-9 and TRBJ2-2; D remains unclear. Trimming left V 5 bases short and J 7 bases short, with 2 bases between. CDR1 SEHNR and CDR2 FQNEAQ come from the germline V gene (reference sequence). The CDR3 spans 10 residues. The CDR3 reads CASSHGELFF. For the CDR3, the DNA is TGTGCCAGCAGCCACGGGGAGCTGTTTTTT. Looking up the rest from reference TRBV7-9 and TRBJ2-2 gives the full variable domain: DTGVSQNPRHKITKRGQNVTFRCDPISEHNRLYWYRQTLGQGPEFLTYFQNEAQLEKSRLLSDRFSAERPKGSFSTLEIQRTEQGDSAMYLCASSHGELFFGEGSRLTVL.